A single sample is the source of the 21 T cell receptor beta chains below, sequenced in a study of identical twins. In TCRdb, the 5' RACE reads were re-called with MiXCR into one record per CDR3 protein. The profile covers approximately 690,000 distinct CDR3 sequences, with roughly 6% appearing a single time and approximately 1.6% taken by the ten largest. Source material: naive T cells sorted from blood. The receptors come from a man aged 18 to 35 in good health.

The sample holds a few counts of this clonotype. The chain uses TRBV14 and TRBJ1-1; the D gene is possibly TRBD1 (5 bases). The germline V gene has CDR1 SGHDN and CDR2 FVKESK. Trimming cost V 4 bases and J 4 bases, with 13 bases left between them. The CDR3 has 14 residues. DNA of the CDR3: TGTGCCAGCAGCCCACGGGGGGGGACCACTGAAGCTTTCTTT. It is translated as CASSPRGGTTEAFF.

This clonotype appeared a few times. The rearrangement links TRBV5-1 to TRBJ2-7; 13 bases match TRBD2. This CDR3 spans 17 amino acids. Germline CDR1 and CDR2: SGHRS and YFSETQ. The V and J ends lost 3 bases and 3 bases, in that order; junction bases with no gene match: 9. The CDR3 protein is CASSSGLAGTNVYEQYF. CDR3 in DNA: TGCGCCAGCAGCTCGGGACTAGCGGGAACAAACGTCTACGAGCAGTACTTC.

The chain couples TRBV6-1 to TRBJ2-5, with 9 positions matching TRBD1. From germline, CDR1 is MNHNS and CDR2 SASEGT. This CDR3 spans 14 amino acids. The trim removed 7 bases at V and 2 bases at J, leaving 5 bases unmatched. CDR3 in DNA: TGTGCCAGCAAAGAGGGACAGGGACAAGAGACCCAGTACTTC. It yields the protein CASKEGQGQETQYF.

V usage is TRBV5-6 and J usage is TRBJ2-1; TRBD2 agrees at 7 bases. The CDR3 contains 12 residues. The germline CDR1 and CDR2 sequences are SGHDT and YYEEEE. The V and J ends lost 6 bases and 10 bases, in that order; junction bases with no gene match: 7. The CDR3 DNA follows: TGTGCCAGCACCTTAAGGGGAGGGGAGCAGTTCTTC. Translation gives CASTLRGGEQFF.

This clonotype has more than one count but fewer than ten. The J gene is TRBJ2-2, the V gene TRBV4-2, with 7 bases fitting TRBD2. Germline V gene data show CDR1 as LGHNA and CDR2 as YNFKEQ. The CDR3 totals 14 residues. The V and J ends lost 2 bases and 5 bases, in that order; junction bases with no gene match: 2. CDR3 in DNA: TGTGCCAGCAGCCAAACGGGGGGAACCGGGGAGCTGTTTTTT. Translated, it gives CASSQTGGTGELFF.

There are many counts of this clonotype. The gene calls are TRBV12-3 or TRBV12-4 and TRBJ2-1; 10 nucleotides agree with TRBD1. The CDR3 totals 14 residues. J gave up 8 bases and V 4 bases, and 5 bases lay outside the gene matches. CDR3 in amino acids: CASSWDRGWDEQFF. In DNA, the CDR3 is TGTGCCAGCAGTTGGGACAGGGGTTGGGATGAGCAGTTCTTC.

This clonotype showed up just a few times. The chain combines TRBV5-1 with TRBJ2-1, with TRBD2 identical over 9 bases. This CDR3 has 15 residues. Germline loops: CDR1 SGHRS, CDR2 YFSETQ. Unmatched junction bases numbered 4, after V lost 5 bases and J lost 1 base. DNA for the CDR3: TGCGCCAGCAGGGCTAGCGGGGATTCCTACAATGAGCAGTTCTTC. It codes for CASRASGDSYNEQFF. Full variable domain (remainder filled in from reference TRBV5-1 and TRBJ2-1): KAGVTQTPRYLIKTRGQQVTLSCSPISGHRSVSWYQQTPGQGLQFLFEYFSETQRNKGNFPGRFSGRQFSNSRSEMNVSTLELGDSALYLCASRASGDSYNEQFFGPGTRLTVL.

This clonotype has at least ten counts. This chain links TRBV20-1 with TRBJ1-1; D gene uncertain. Trimming removed 6 bases at V and 1 base at J, with 9 bases between. CDR3 size: 12 residues. Germline assignment: CDR1 DFQATT and CDR2 SNEGSKA (reference sequence). This CDR3 reads CSARNPNTEAFF. The CDR3 DNA is TGCAGTGCGCGTAACCCGAACACTGAAGCTTTCTTT.

This clonotype was counted at least ten times. The rearrangement links TRBV12-3 or TRBV12-4 to TRBJ2-7, with D perhaps assigned TRBD1 or TRBD2 (5 bases each). Trimming took off 6 bases at V and 3 bases at J, with 12 bases between the two ends. There are 13 residues in the CDR3. Here the CDR3 reads CASSPGPGYEQYV. Written as DNA, the CDR3 is TGTGCCAGCAGCCCGGGACCGGGCTACGAGCAGTACGTC.

The rearrangement links TRBV20-1 to TRBJ2-2; maybe TRBD1 (5 bases). The CDR3 runs 17 residues. Trimming shortened V by 4 bases and J by 5 bases, and 23 bases separated the two germline ends. Germline V CDR1 and CDR2: DFQATT, SNEGSKA (reference sequence). The CDR3 sequence is CSATVLSGLQGTGELFF. In DNA, the CDR3 is TGCAGTGCTACGGTCCTATCGGGCCTTCAGGGAACCGGGGAGCTGTTTTTT.

J is TRBJ2-3 and V is TRBV12-3 or TRBV12-4; unclear D gene. This CDR3 region has 12 residues. The V gene lost 5 bases and the J gene lost 6 bases, with 9 bases spanning the gap. CDR3 in amino acids: CASSPVRDTQYF. The CDR3 bases are TGTGCCAGCAGTCCTGTAAGGGATACGCAGTATTTT.

This clonotype was detected ten times or more. The chain carries TRBV12-3 or TRBV12-4 and TRBJ1-5, with D maybe TRBD1 (5 bases). Trimming pared 0 bases from V and 0 bases from J, leaving 9 bases between. The CDR3 is 16 amino acids. This CDR3 is CASSLARTLSNQPQHF. In nucleotides, the CDR3 is TGTGCCAGCAGTTTAGCGAGGACACTTAGCAATCAGCCCCAGCATTTT.

This clonotype was observed at least ten times. V usage is TRBV28 and J usage is TRBJ1-5; 7 positions match TRBD1. Germline V gene sequence: CDR1 MDHEN, CDR2 SYDVKM. Trimming at V came to 5 bases and at J to 3 bases, leaving 10 bases not matched to a gene. CDR3 length: 16 residues. CDR3 region: CASSPLGQVYNQPQHF. In DNA form, the CDR3 reads TGTGCCAGCAGTCCGTTAGGACAGGTCTACAATCAGCCCCAGCATTTT.

In this sample, this clonotype turned up many times. The V and J genes are TRBV5-1 and TRBJ2-5; the match to TRBD2 covers 11 bases. This CDR3 has 17 amino acids. Germline CDR1 is SGHRS and CDR2 is YFSETQ. Trimming at V came to 4 bases and at J to 3 bases, leaving 11 bases not matched to a gene. CDR3 in DNA: TGCGCCAGCAGCCCCTCATTAGCGGGAGGGTATGAAGAGACCCAGTACTTC. The encoded protein is CASSPSLAGGYEETQYF.

This clonotype was counted ten times or more. The chain is built from TRBV20-1 and TRBJ2-3, with TRBD2 matching 11 bases. The ends lost 8 bases at V and 3 bases at J; junction bases unmatched: 4. Germline V gene lookup returns CDR1 DFQATT and CDR2 SNEGSKA (reference sequence). This CDR3 is 13 amino acids long. CDR3 coding DNA: TGCAGTATAGCGGGAGGGCGAACAGATACGCAGTATTTT. It yields the protein CSIAGGRTDTQYF.

This clonotype came up many times. The chain is built from TRBV5-1 and TRBJ2-1, with D uncertain. Trimming removed 0 bases from V and 6 bases from J, with 7 bases in between. There are 13 residues in the CDR3. The V gene's germline CDR1 is SGHRS and CDR2 YFSETQ. The CDR3 region is CASSLVFGNEQFF. In nucleotides, the CDR3 is TGCGCCAGCAGCTTGGTGTTCGGCAATGAGCAGTTCTTC.

A remark on this clonotype: Since the CDR3 does not end with the conserved phenylalanine or tryptophan, this likely comes from a read error. CDR3 coding DNA: TGTGCCAGCAGGCCGGGGACAGGGGTACATCAGCCCCAGCATTGT. The encoded protein is CASRPGTGVHQPQHC. This chain links TRBV6-2 or TRBV6-3 with TRBJ1-5; 10 positions agree with TRBD1. V lost 6 bases, J lost 5 bases, and 7 bases stayed unmatched. CDR1 MNHEY and CDR2 SVGEGT come from the germline V gene. This CDR3 comprises 15 residues.

This clonotype was seen many times. This sequence joins TRBV12-3 or TRBV12-4 and TRBJ2-1; the D gene is possibly TRBD1 (5 bases). The ends were cut back, 3 bases at V and 4 bases at J, with 10 bases in the middle. This CDR3 contains 14 residues. DNA for the CDR3: TGTGCCAGCAGTTTCAGGGCCCAGTACAATGAGCAGTTCTTC. This encodes CASSFRAQYNEQFF.

The V call is TRBV5-8, the J call TRBJ2-5, with D perhaps TRBD2 (6 bases). There are 16 residues in the CDR3. The V and J ends lost 4 bases and 5 bases respectively, with 21 bases between them. Germline-derived CDR1 and CDR2 are SGHTS and YDEGEE. Written as DNA, the CDR3 is TGTGCCAGCAGCGGGGGGACCTTACAGAGCGGGGAGACCCAGTACTTC. Protein sequence: CASSGGTLQSGETQYF.

This clonotype was found a few times. The V call is TRBV15, the J call TRBJ2-4; 10 bases line up with TRBD1. V shed 6 bases and J 0 bases; nucleotides not matched to a gene: 8. This CDR3 has 17 amino acids. Germline V gene lookup returns CDR1 LNHNV and CDR2 YYDKDF (reference sequence). This chain's CDR3 is CATRYTGTGEAKNIQYF. CDR3 sequence (DNA): TGTGCCACCAGATATACCGGGACAGGGGAAGCCAAAAACATTCAGTACTTC.

The chain links TRBV27 to TRBJ2-7; TRBD1 aligns across 7 bases. Germline CDR1 and CDR2: MNHEY and SMNVEV (reference sequence). This CDR3 has 14 amino acids. With 5 bases clipped from V and 2 bases from J, the junction kept 6 bases outside the gene matches. The CDR3 sequence: CASSPSQGAYEQYV. CDR3 nucleotide sequence: TGTGCCAGCAGTCCCTCCCAGGGGGCCTACGAGCAGTACGTC.